The present T cell receptor (beta chain) was sequenced within a study of T-cell memory formation after mild COVID-19. Across the whole study: Largely donor-specific sequence clusters came from a couple of donors.

This clonotype has just a few counts. Its antigen is unidentified. Study-wide points: The finding that pre-infection memory included some responding clones suggested that cross-reactive memory joined. Largely, contracting CD4+ clones fell within CM and EM, and contracting CD8+ clones within EMRA.

UMIs and sample barcodes were carried by the TCR alpha and TCR beta cDNA libraries that 5'RACE produced using constant-segment primers. TCRdb re-derived calls from the 5' RACE reads in MiXCR, one entry per CDR3 protein. Of 350,000 to 500,000 distinct CDR3 sequences listed, under 25% were seen once; the top ten hold 13%. The source is an adult woman who had mild COVID-19 (a few samples of this study predate the infection). Cell type and time point are not known. Sequencing was performed on PBMCs or a T cell subset sorted from them (not recorded which).

The CDR3 nucleotides read TGTGCCACCAGTGATTCCAAAAAGCCGGGAGCAATGTCCAATGAGCAGTTCTTC. Translation: CATSDSKKPGAMSNEQFF. The V gene is TRBV24-1, the J gene TRBJ2-1, with D perhaps matching TRBD2 (6 bases). This CDR3 has 18 residues. Germline CDR1 reads KGHDR; CDR2 reads SFDVKD. V was clipped by 2 bases and J by 6 bases, with 22 bases between them.